This T cell receptor beta chain was recovered during a study of OX40 agonist ivuxolimab in advanced cancers. The study's findings and limits: In a subset of nonresponders, normalized T-cell clonal expansion was also low. Clonal expansion by week 6 occurred in CD4+ and CD8+ blood T cells (at 0.1 to 3.0 mg/kg).

From germline, CDR1 is PRHDT and CDR2 FYEKMQ (reference sequence). The length of the CDR3 is 14 residues. Trimming shortened V by 0 bases and J by 1 base, and 6 bases separated the two germline ends. As concerns this clone: What it binds is unknown.

Only in-frame clones appear in the TCRdb table, and some are missing; sequencing was by immunoSEQ multiplex PCR. Of 40,000 to 50,000 clones listed, about nine tenths are singletons. The clonotype comes from an adult with an advanced solid tumor such as melanoma, head and neck, liver or kidney cancer. The gene calls are TRBV13 and TRBJ1-1, with a tentative D call TRBD1 (6 bases). The material sequenced was CD4+ or CD8+ T cells sorted from blood, taken in a trial of the OX40 agonist ivuxolimab. CDR3 DNA sequence: TGTGCCAGCAGCTTAGGACAGGGGAACACTGAAGCTTTCTTT. Translating it yields CASSLGQGNTEAFF.